This T cell receptor (beta chain) was sequenced in a study of response to subunit inactivated influenza vaccine (dated by TCRdb to the late 2010s). For the wider study: To follow how T cells responded to a trivalent subunit inactivated influenza vaccine, the researchers relied on deep quantitative profiling of the T cell receptor repertoire.

The library came from RT-PCR. The instrument given in TCRdb is Illumina HiSeq 2500. Starting from the raw public reads, TCRdb applied fastp trimming at Q25, assembled clones with MiXCR and retained in-frame beta chains. Each CDR3 protein gets just one entry, which takes the most common genes and DNA from the rows behind it. This sample comprises about half a million distinct CDR3 sequences, under 9% of them detected only once. Clones ranked in the top ten supply about an eighth of the sample. Its CDR3 holds 14 amino acids, cysteine through phenylalanine. Solely the CDR3 DNA is kept, with 42 bases framed from the first base. The V and J ends are trimmed by 5 bases and 5 bases, leaving 15 bases between them. The germline V gene yields SGHTA for CDR1 and FQGNSA for CDR2. Comments on this clonotype: Which antigen it targets is not known. Per-base quality was not reported, and no clone a single base away is much larger than it.

What the study reported, not specific to this receptor: It was suggested by the authors that each seasonal influenza vaccination may recruit only a limited number of new T cells.

The input for sequencing was PBMCs from blood, taken less than 30 months after vaccination. This chain is built from TRBV7-2 and TRBJ2-5, with no reliable assignment of the D segment. The TCR was taken from a man aged 45 to 70 who received an inactivated influenza vaccine. Donor details come from another sample of the same person, matched by shared clones. The CDR3: CASSPSRISETQYF. The bases read TGTGCCAGCAGCCCATCCCGAATCTCGGAGACCCAGTACTTC. Extended through the reference TRBV7-2 and TRBJ2-5 proteins, this CDR3 yields the full variable domain: GAGVSQSPSNKVTEKGKDVELRCDPISGHTALYWYRQSLGQGLEFLIYFQGNSAPDKSGLPSDRFSAERTGGSVSTLTIQRTQQEDSAVYLCASSPSRISETQYFGPGTRLLVL.